This paragraph covers one TCR beta chain sequence. The antigen is undetermined. The data derive from a study of OX40 agonist ivuxolimab in advanced cancers. Study at large: A male proportion of approximately 83% was recorded, with mean age approximately 57 years and range roughly 23 to 85.

General study findings and limits: Partial responders at 0.1-3.0 mg/kg had among the lowest clonal expansion.

The data were produced by immunoSEQ multiplex PCR, yet TCRdb's version contains in-frame clones alone and is incomplete. Of tens of thousands of clones listed, about 80% are singletons. This CDR3 region has 15 residues. Per the germline V gene, CDR1 is SGHTA and CDR2 is FQGNSA. V dropped 5 bases and J dropped 0 bases, with 11 bases sitting between them. This material consisted of CD4+ or CD8+ T cells sorted from blood, taken in a trial of the OX40 agonist ivuxolimab. This TCR came from an adult with an advanced solid tumor such as melanoma, head and neck, liver or kidney cancer. The V and J genes are TRBV7-2 and TRBJ1-5; maybe TRBD1 (6 bases). CDR3 DNA sequence: TGTGCCAGCAGCACCCAGGGGAATAGCAATCAGCCCCAGCATTTT. This codes for CASSTQGNSNQPQHF.